Included here is one TCR beta chain sequence, with context. CDR3 length equals 13 residues. Germline trimming cut 2 bases from V and 6 bases from J; bases unmatched to any gene: 6. Germline CDR1 is GTSNPN and CDR2 is SVGIG (reference sequence). The protocol was immunoSEQ multiplex PCR, while the TCRdb copy is restricted to in-frame clones and leaves out a portion. There are tens of thousands of clones in the sample; around nine tenths occur only once, and more than 0.35% lies in the top ten. This sample was included in a study of OX40 agonist ivuxolimab in advanced cancers. On the study more broadly: The drug used for patients, ivuxolimab, was an agonistic anti-OX40 (CD134) antibody.

The material sequenced was CD4+ or CD8+ T cells sorted from blood, taken in a trial of the OX40 agonist ivuxolimab. The origin of this receptor is an adult with an advanced solid tumor such as melanoma, head and neck, liver or kidney cancer. The chain recombines TRBV30 with TRBJ1-1; 7 positions match TRBD1. CDR3 sequence: CAWSNGQGAEAFF. CDR3 nucleotides: TGTGCCTGGAGTAATGGTCAGGGGGCTGAAGCTTTCTTT.